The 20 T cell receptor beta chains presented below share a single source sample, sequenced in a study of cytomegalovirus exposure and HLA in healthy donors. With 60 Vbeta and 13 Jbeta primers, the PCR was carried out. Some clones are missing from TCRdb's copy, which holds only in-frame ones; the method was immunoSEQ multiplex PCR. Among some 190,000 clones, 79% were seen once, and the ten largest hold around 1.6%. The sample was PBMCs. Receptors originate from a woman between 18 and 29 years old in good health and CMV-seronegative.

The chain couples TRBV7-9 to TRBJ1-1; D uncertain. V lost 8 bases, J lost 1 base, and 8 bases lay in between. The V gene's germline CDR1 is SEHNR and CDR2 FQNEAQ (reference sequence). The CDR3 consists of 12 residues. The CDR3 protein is CASARPNTEAFF. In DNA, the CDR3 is TGTGCCAGCGCTAGACCGAACACTGAAGCTTTCTTT. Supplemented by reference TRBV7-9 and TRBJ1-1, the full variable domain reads DTGVSQNPRHKITKRGQNVTFRCDPISEHNRLYWYRQTLGQGPEFLTYFQNEAQLEKSRLLSDRFSAERPKGSFSTLEIQRTEQGDSAMYLCASARPNTEAFFGQGTRLTVV.

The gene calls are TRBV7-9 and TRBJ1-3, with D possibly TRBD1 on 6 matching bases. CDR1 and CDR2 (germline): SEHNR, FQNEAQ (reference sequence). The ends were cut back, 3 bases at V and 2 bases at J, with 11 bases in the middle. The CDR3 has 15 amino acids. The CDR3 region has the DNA TGTGCCAGCAGCTTGACGACAGGTGCTGGAAACACCATATATTTT. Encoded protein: CASSLTTGAGNTIYF.

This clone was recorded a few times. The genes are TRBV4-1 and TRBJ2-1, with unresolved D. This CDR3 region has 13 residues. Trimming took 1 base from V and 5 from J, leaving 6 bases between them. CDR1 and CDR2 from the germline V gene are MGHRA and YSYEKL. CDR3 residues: CASSQGANNEQFF. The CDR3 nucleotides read TGCGCCAGCAGCCAAGGGGCAAACAATGAGCAGTTCTTC.

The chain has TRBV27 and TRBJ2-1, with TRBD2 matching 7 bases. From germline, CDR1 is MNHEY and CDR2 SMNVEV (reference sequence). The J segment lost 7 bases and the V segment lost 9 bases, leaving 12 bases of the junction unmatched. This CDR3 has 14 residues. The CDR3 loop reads CASSRGGPDNEQFF. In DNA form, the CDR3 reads TGTGCCAGTTCGAGGGGAGGGCCGGATAATGAGCAGTTCTTC.

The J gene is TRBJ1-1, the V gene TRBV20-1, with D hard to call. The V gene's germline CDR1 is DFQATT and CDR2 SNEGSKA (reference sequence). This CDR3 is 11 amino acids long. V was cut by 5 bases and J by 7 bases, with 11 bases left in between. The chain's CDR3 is CSAGRLIEAFF. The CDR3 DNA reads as TGCAGTGCTGGCCGACTGATTGAAGCTTTCTTT.

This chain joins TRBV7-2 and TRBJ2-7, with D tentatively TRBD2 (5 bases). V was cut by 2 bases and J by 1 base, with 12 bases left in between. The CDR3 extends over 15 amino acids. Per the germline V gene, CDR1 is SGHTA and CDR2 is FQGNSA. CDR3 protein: CASSLSRGWSYEQYF. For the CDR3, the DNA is TGTGCCAGCAGCTTAAGTCGGGGATGGTCCTACGAGCAGTACTTC.

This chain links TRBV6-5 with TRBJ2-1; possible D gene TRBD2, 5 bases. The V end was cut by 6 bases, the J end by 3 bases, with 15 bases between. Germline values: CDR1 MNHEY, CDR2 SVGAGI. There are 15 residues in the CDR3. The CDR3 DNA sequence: TGTGCCAGCAGCTCTTCGTCCGGGATCTACAATGAGCAGTTCTTC. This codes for CASSSSSGIYNEQFF.

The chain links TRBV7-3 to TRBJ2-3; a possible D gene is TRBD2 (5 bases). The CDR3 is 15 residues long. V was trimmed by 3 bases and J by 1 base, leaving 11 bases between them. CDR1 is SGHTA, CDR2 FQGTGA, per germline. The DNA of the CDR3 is TGTGCCAGCAGCTTCGGACGGGGTGGCACAGATACGCAGTATTTT. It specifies CASSFGRGGTDTQYF.

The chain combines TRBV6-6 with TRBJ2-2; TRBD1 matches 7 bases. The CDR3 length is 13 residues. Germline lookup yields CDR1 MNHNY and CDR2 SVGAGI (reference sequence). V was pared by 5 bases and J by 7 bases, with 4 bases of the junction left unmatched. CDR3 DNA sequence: TGTGCCAGCAGTGCCGGGACAGTCGGGGAGCTGTTTTTT. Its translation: CASSAGTVGELFF.

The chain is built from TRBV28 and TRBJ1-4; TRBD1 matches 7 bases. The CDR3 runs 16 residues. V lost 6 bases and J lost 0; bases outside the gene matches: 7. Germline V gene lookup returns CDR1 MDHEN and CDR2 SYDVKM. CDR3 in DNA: TGTGCCAGCAGCACCGGGACAGAACCAACTAATGAAAAACTGTTTTTT. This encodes CASSTGTEPTNEKLFF.

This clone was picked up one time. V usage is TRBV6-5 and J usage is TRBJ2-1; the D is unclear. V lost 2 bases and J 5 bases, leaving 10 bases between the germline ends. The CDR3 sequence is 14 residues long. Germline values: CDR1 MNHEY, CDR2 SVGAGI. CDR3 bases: TGTGCCAGCAGTTACGTAGGTAGCCACAATGAGCAGTTCTTC. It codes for CASSYVGSHNEQFF.

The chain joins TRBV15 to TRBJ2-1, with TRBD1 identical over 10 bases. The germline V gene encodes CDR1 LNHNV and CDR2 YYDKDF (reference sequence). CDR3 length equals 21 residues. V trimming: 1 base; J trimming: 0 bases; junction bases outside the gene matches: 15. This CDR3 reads CATSRGMRGQGSPSSYNEQFF. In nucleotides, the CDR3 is TGTGCCACCAGCAGAGGGATGAGGGGACAGGGGTCACCGAGCTCCTACAATGAGCAGTTCTTC.

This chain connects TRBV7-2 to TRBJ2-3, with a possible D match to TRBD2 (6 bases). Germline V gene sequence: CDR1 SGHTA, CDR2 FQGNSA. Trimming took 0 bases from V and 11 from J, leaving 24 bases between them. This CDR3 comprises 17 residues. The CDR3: CASSLAESRDLRPVQYF. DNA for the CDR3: TGTGCCAGCAGCTTAGCTGAATCCCGGGACTTAAGACCTGTGCAGTATTTT.

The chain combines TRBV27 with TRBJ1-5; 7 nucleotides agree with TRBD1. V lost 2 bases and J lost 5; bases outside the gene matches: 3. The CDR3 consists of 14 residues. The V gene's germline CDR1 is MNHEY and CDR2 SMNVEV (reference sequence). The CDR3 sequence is CASSLGTEYQPQHF. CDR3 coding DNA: TGTGCCAGCAGTTTAGGGACAGAGTATCAGCCCCAGCATTTT.

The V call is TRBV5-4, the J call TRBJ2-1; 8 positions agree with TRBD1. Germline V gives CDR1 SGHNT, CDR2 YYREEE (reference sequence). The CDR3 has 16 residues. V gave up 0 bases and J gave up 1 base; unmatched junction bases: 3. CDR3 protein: CASSLAGTGSYNEQFF. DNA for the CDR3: TGTGCCAGCAGCTTGGCGGGGACAGGTTCCTACAATGAGCAGTTCTTC. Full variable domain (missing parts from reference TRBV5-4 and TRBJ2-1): ETGVTQSPTHLIKTRGQQVTLRCSSQSGHNTVSWYQQALGQGPQFIFQYYREEENGRGNFPPRFSGLQFPNYSSELNVNALELDDSALYLCASSLAGTGSYNEQFFGPGTRLTVL.

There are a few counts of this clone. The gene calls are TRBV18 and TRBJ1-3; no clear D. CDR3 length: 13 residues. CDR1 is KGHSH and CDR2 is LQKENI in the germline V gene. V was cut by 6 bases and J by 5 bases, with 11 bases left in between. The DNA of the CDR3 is TGTGCCAGCTCCCCCCGAGGTAGAAACACCATATATTTT. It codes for CASSPRGRNTIYF.

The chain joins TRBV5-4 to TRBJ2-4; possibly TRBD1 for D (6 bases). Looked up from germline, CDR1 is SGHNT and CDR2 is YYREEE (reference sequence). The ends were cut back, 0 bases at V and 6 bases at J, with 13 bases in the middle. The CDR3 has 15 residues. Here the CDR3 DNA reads TGTGCCAGCAGCTTGGGTCGGGACAAGGTAAACATTCAGTACTTC. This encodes CASSLGRDKVNIQYF.

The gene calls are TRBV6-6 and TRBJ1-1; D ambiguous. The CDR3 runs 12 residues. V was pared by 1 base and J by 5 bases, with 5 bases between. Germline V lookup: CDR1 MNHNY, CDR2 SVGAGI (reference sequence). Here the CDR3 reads CASSYLSTEAFF. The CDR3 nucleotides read TGTGCCAGCAGTTACTTGTCGACTGAAGCTTTCTTT.

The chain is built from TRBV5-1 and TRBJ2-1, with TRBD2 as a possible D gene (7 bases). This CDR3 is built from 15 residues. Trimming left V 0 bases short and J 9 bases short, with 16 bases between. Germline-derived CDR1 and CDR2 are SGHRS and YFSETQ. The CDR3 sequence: CASSLAQGTMVEQFF. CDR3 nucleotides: TGCGCCAGCAGCTTGGCCCAGGGGACTATGGTTGAGCAGTTCTTC. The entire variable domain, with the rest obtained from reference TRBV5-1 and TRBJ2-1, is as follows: KAGVTQTPRYLIKTRGQQVTLSCSPISGHRSVSWYQQTPGQGLQFLFEYFSETQRNKGNFPGRFSGRQFSNSRSEMNVSTLELGDSALYLCASSLAQGTMVEQFFGPGTRLTVL.

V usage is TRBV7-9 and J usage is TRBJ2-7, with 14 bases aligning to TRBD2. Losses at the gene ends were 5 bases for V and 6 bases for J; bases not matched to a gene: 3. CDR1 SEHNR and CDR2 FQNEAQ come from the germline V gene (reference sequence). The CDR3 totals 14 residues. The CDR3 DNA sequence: TGTGCCAGCAGCCTTGGACTAGCGGGAGGCGAGCAGTACTTC. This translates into CASSLGLAGGEQYF.